The rows below give T cell receptor beta chains drawn from one sample of a study of blood T cell repertoires in COVID-19. Clones were read by immunoSEQ multiplex PCR, and TCRdb kept only the in-frame ones, dropping some. The table includes about 55,000 clones, approximately 85% detected once. Sample: peripheral blood. These receptors were obtained from a human donor in a cohort sampled during active COVID-19. CDR3s include the opening cysteine and the closing phenylalanine or tryptophan. A D gene is named only where the DNA matches it firmly. The listing skips clone size in some rows; elsewhere it reads once, few, many or a size class.

J: TRBJ1-1
V: TRBV29-1
D: TRBD1
size: NA
DNA: TGCAGCGTTGGACAGGGGTCGAACACTGAAGCTTTCTTT
CDR3: CSVGQGSNTEAFF

J: TRBJ2-3
V: TRBV7-3
D: NA
size: NA
DNA: TGTGCCAGCAGAAGGACGTCGGACAACACAGATACGCAGTATTTT
CDR3: CASRRTSDNTDTQYF

J: TRBJ2-3
V: TRBV2
D: TRBD2
size: once
DNA: TGTGCCAGCAGCCTAGGGACTAGCGGGAGGGGGGATACGCAGTATTTT
CDR3: CASSLGTSGRGDTQYF

J: TRBJ2-7
V: TRBV6-5
D: TRBD1
size: NA
DNA: TGTGCCAGCCACCCGGGACAGGCTGTCGACGAGCAGTACTTC
CDR3: CASHPGQAVDEQYF

J: TRBJ1-2
V: TRBV2
D: NA
size: NA
DNA: TGTGCCAGCAGTGTGGGCAACGTGGGCTACACCTTC
CDR3: CASSVGNVGYTF

J: TRBJ2-3
V: TRBV11-2
D: NA
size: NA
DNA: TGTGCCAGCAGCTCGTCTACGGGGTTGAATACGCAGTATTTT
CDR3: CASSSSTGLNTQYF

J: TRBJ2-7
V: TRBV19
D: TRBD1
size: NA
DNA: TGTGCCAGTAGATATCTTCCGGGACAGGGGTACGAGCAGTACTTC
CDR3: CASRYLPGQGYEQYF

J: TRBJ2-1
V: TRBV27
D: TRBD2
size: NA
DNA: TGTGCCAGCAGTTTTGCACTAGCGGGAGGGGATGAGCAGTTCTTC
CDR3: CASSFALAGGDEQFF

J: TRBJ2-3
V: TRBV12-3/TRBV12-4
D: NA
size: NA
DNA: TGTGCCAGCAGTCTATGGTCCACAGATACGCAGTATTTT
CDR3: CASSLWSTDTQYF

J: TRBJ2-1
V: TRBV27
D: NA
size: NA
DNA: TGTGCCAGCAGTTTATCGGGGGGAGGACCCTACAATGAGCAGTTCTTC
CDR3: CASSLSGGGPYNEQFF

J: TRBJ2-5
V: TRBV19
D: NA
size: NA
DNA: TGTGCCAGTAGTATAGGGGGGCAGGGAGAGACCCAGTACTTC
CDR3: CASSIGGQGETQYF

J: TRBJ2-7
V: TRBV15
D: NA
size: few
DNA: TGTGCCACCAGCAGCAGGTACGAGCAGTACTTC
CDR3: CATSSRYEQYF

J: TRBJ1-1
V: TRBV7-9
D: NA
size: NA
DNA: TGTGCCAGCAGCCATCCGGGACACACGAACACTGAAGCTTTCTTT
CDR3: CASSHPGHTNTEAFF

J: TRBJ2-2
V: TRBV2
D: NA
size: NA
DNA: TGTGCCAGCAGCGCGTTACCCGGCACCGGGGAGCTGTTTTTT
CDR3: CASSALPGTGELFF

J: TRBJ2-1
V: TRBV30
D: TRBD2
size: once
DNA: TGTGCCTGGTCACGCTTAGGGACTAGCGGGACCAATGAGCAGTTCTTC
CDR3: CAWSRLGTSGTNEQFF

J: TRBJ1-5
V: TRBV15
D: NA
size: NA
DNA: TGTGCCACCAGTACTACAGGGTTTGGCAATCAGCCCCAGCATTTT
CDR3: CATSTTGFGNQPQHF

J: TRBJ2-1
V: TRBV7-9
D: NA
size: NA
DNA: TGTGCCAGCAGTCAGAAAGTTTCCTACAATGAGCAGTTCTTC
CDR3: CASSQKVSYNEQFF

J: TRBJ2-2
V: TRBV9
D: NA
size: NA
DNA: TGTGCCAGCAGCTCCTCAAGAGAGTCCCCCACCTGGGAGCTGTTTTTT
CDR3: CASSSSRESPTWELFF

J: TRBJ1-1
V: TRBV9
D: TRBD1
size: NA
DNA: TGTGCCAGCAGCGTTCAGGGGGACAGTGAAGCTTTCTTT
CDR3: CASSVQGDSEAFF

J: TRBJ2-3
V: TRBV19
D: NA
size: NA
DNA: TGTGCCAGTAGTAGAGCGACAGATACGCAGTATTTT
CDR3: CASSRATDTQYF

J: TRBJ2-3
V: TRBV10-2
D: NA
size: NA
DNA: TGCGCCAGCAGTGAGTCGAGTGGGGGGGATACGCAGTATTTT
CDR3: CASSESSGGDTQYF

J: TRBJ2-2
V: TRBV3-1/TRBV3-2
D: TRBD1
size: NA
DNA: TGTGCCAGCGGGACAGGGGGCACCGGGGAGCTGTTTTTT
CDR3: CASGTGGTGELFF

J: TRBJ2-1
V: TRBV5-1
D: TRBD2
size: NA
DNA: TGCGCCAGCAGCAAGGGACTAGCGGGGGCCGTTGAGCAGTTCTTC
CDR3: CASSKGLAGAVEQFF

J: TRBJ1-1
V: TRBV5-6
D: NA
size: NA
DNA: TGTGCCAGCAGCTTGGGGAGGTGGGGACTTGAAGCTTTCTTT
CDR3: CASSLGRWGLEAFF

J: TRBJ2-1
V: TRBV3-1/TRBV3-2
D: NA
size: few
DNA: TGTGCCAGCAGCCAAGCCGGGACACCCTCCTACAATGAGCAGTTCTTC
CDR3: CASSQAGTPSYNEQFF

J: TRBJ1-2
V: TRBV7-2
D: NA
size: once
DNA: TGTGCCAGCAGCTCAACAAACAAGAACTATGGCTACACCTTC
CDR3: CASSSTNKNYGYTF

J: TRBJ1-5
V: TRBV7-2
D: NA
size: NA
DNA: TGTGCCAGCAGCTTAGCCGGGGGAAACAATCAGCCCCAGCATTTT
CDR3: CASSLAGGNNQPQHF

J: TRBJ1-6
V: TRBV18
D: NA
size: NA
DNA: TGTGCCAGCTCACCAAACAGGGACCCGGGTTCACCCCTCCACTTT
CDR3: CASSPNRDPGSPLHF

J: TRBJ2-1
V: TRBV4-1
D: NA
size: NA
DNA: TGCGCCAGCAGCCAAAGTGGAGTGCGGGACCGGGGGGAGCAGTTCTTC
CDR3: CASSQSGVRDRGEQFF

J: TRBJ2-2
V: TRBV9
D: NA
size: NA
DNA: TGTGCCAGCAGCGCTAAGACGGGTACCGGGGAGCTGTTTTTT
CDR3: CASSAKTGTGELFF

J: TRBJ2-3
V: TRBV3-1/TRBV3-2
D: NA
size: once
DNA: TGTGCCAGCAGCCGGGGGACTAGCACAGATACGCAGTATTTT
CDR3: CASSRGTSTDTQYF

J: TRBJ2-2
V: TRBV7-8
D: TRBD1
size: NA
DNA: TGTGCCAGCAGCTACCGGGACAGGGGGCCGAACACCGGGGAGCTGTTTTTT
CDR3: CASSYRDRGPNTGELFF

J: TRBJ2-5
V: TRBV18
D: NA
size: NA
DNA: TGTGCCAGCTCACCAGTCTCCAGGGTCGGTCGGGAGACCCAGTACTTC
CDR3: CASSPVSRVGRETQYF

J: TRBJ2-7
V: TRBV5-4
D: NA
size: NA
DNA: TGTGCCAGCAGCTTGATGGCAGGGGCGGCCTACGAGCAGTACTTC
CDR3: CASSLMAGAAYEQYF

J: TRBJ2-3
V: TRBV7-2
D: TRBD1
size: NA
DNA: TGTGCCAGCAGCTTATTCGGACAGGGGGTGGAAGATACGCAGTATTTT
CDR3: CASSLFGQGVEDTQYF

J: TRBJ1-4
V: TRBV7-6
D: NA
size: NA
DNA: TGTGCCAGCAGCTTAGATTCCGAAGGGGTTTTGACAGCAACAAATGAAAAACTGTTTTTT
CDR3: CASSLDSEGVLTATNEKLFF

J: TRBJ1-1
V: TRBV5-1
D: NA
size: NA
DNA: TGCGCCAGCAGCTTGACCCTACAGGGCACTGAAGCTTTCTTT
CDR3: CASSLTLQGTEAFF

J: TRBJ1-5
V: TRBV3-1/TRBV3-2
D: TRBD1
size: few
DNA: TGTGCCAGCAGCCAAGATGGTGCAGGGGGTCAGCCCCAGCATTTT
CDR3: CASSQDGAGGQPQHF

J: TRBJ1-1
V: TRBV18
D: NA
size: NA
DNA: TGTGCCAGCTCGGGGCAGACGAACACTGAAGCTTTCTTT
CDR3: CASSGQTNTEAFF

J: TRBJ2-7
V: TRBV6-1
D: NA
size: NA
DNA: TGTGCCAGCAGTGATGCAGGCTACGAGCAGTACTTC
CDR3: CASSDAGYEQYF

J: TRBJ1-1
V: TRBV2
D: NA
size: NA
DNA: TGTGCCAGCAGCGGGGCGGGACTCCGAAGGGGCACTGAAGCTTTCTTT
CDR3: CASSGAGLRRGTEAFF

J: TRBJ1-5
V: TRBV18
D: TRBD1
size: NA
DNA: TGTGCCAGCTCACCATTAGGACAGGGGGGGGGACAGCCCCAGCATTTT
CDR3: CASSPLGQGGGQPQHF

J: TRBJ2-3
V: TRBV7-9
D: TRBD2
size: NA
DNA: TGTGCCAGCAGCGCACCTAGCGGGAGCTATCAGAGCACAGATACGCAGTATTTT
CDR3: CASSAPSGSYQSTDTQYF

J: TRBJ2-3
V: TRBV14
D: TRBD2
size: NA
DNA: TGTGCCAGCAGCCTCCCTAGCGGGAGCTTCGCAGATACGCAGTATTTT
CDR3: CASSLPSGSFADTQYF

J: TRBJ2-5
V: TRBV27
D: TRBD1
size: NA
DNA: TGTGCCAGCAGTTTACGGATAGACAGGGGGGAGACCCAGTACTTC
CDR3: CASSLRIDRGETQYF

J: TRBJ2-5
V: TRBV24-1
D: NA
size: once
DNA: TGTGCCACCAGTGAATCCAGGGATGTGGAGACCCAGTACTTC
CDR3: CATSESRDVETQYF

J: TRBJ2-2
V: TRBV15
D: NA
size: NA
DNA: TGTGCCACCAGCTCCCGACGGAGGGAGGCCGGGGAGCTGTTTTTT
CDR3: CATSSRRREAGELFF

J: TRBJ2-7
V: TRBV19
D: TRBD2
size: once
DNA: TGTGCCAGTAGACTAGCGGGAACCTACGAGCAGTACTTC
CDR3: CASRLAGTYEQYF

J: TRBJ2-7
V: TRBV5-1
D: TRBD1
size: NA
DNA: TGCGCCAGCAGCTTTGCCGACAGGGCCCACGAGCAGTACTTC
CDR3: CASSFADRAHEQYF